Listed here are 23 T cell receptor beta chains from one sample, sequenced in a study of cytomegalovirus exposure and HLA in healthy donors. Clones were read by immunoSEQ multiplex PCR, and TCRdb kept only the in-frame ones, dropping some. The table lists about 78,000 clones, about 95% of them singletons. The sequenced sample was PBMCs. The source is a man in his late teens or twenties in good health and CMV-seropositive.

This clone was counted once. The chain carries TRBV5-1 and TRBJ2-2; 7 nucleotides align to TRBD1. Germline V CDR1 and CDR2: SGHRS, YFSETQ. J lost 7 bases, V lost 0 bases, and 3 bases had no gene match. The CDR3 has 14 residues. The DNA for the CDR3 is TGCGCCAGCAGCTTGGCCAACAGGGGCGGGGAGCTGTTTTTT. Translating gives CASSLANRGGELFF.

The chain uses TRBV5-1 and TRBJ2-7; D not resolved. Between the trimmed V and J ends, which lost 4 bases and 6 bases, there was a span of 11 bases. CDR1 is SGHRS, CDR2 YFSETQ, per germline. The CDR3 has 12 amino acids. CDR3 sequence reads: CASSPTGSEQYF. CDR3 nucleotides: TGCGCCAGCAGCCCCACGGGTTCCGAGCAGTACTTC.

The CDR3 region is CASSLGTGDNQPQHF. The DNA of the CDR3 is TGTGCCAGCAGCTTGGGGACAGGGGATAATCAGCCCCAGCATTTT. The chain couples TRBV5-5 to TRBJ1-5; 9 bases align to TRBD1. The V segment lost 0 bases and the J segment 4 bases; nucleotides outside the gene matches: 2. Germline-derived CDR1 and CDR2 are SGHKS and YYEKEE (reference sequence). The CDR3 has 15 residues.

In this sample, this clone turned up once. The CDR3 coding sequence is TGTGCCAGCAGGGGTGGGCACGAAAAACTGTTTTTT. Translation gives CASRGGHEKLFF. This sequence joins TRBV6-6 and TRBJ1-4; D is unresolved. CDR1 is MNHNY and CDR2 is SVGAGI in the germline V gene (reference sequence). The CDR3 has 12 amino acids. Trimming cost V 6 bases and J 8 bases, with 10 bases left between them.

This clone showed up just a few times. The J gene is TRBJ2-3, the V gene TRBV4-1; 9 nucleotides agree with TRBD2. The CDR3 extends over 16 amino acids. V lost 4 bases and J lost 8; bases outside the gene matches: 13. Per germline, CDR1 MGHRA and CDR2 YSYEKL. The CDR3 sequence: CASSPTPSGRSRTQYF. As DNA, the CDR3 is TGCGCCAGCAGCCCTACACCCAGCGGGAGGTCGCGTACGCAGTATTTT.

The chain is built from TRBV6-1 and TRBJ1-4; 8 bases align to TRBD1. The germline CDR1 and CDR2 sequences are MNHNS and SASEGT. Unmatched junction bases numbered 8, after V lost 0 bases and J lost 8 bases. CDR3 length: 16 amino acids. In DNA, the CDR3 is TGTGCCAGCAGTGAAGCGACCGGGACAGGTCGGGAAAAACTGTTTTTT. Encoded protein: CASSEATGTGREKLFF.

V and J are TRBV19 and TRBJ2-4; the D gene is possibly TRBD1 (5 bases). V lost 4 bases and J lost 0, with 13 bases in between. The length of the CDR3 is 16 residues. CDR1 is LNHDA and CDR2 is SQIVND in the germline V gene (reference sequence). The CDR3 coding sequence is TGTGCCAGTAGTACGACAGCTTTTATAGCCAAAAACATTCAGTACTTC. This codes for CASSTTAFIAKNIQYF.

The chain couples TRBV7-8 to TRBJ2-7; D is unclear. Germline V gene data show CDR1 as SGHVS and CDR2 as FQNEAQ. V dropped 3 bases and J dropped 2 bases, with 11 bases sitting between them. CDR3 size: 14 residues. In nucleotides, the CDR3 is TGTGCCAGCAGCTTCTCCGGTTTAACCTACGAGCAGTACTTC. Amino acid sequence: CASSFSGLTYEQYF. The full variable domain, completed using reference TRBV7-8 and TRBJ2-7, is GAGVSQSPRYKVAKRGQDVALRCDPISGHVSLFWYQQALGQGPEFLTYFQNEAQLDKSGLPSDRFFAERPEGSVSTLKIQRTQQEDSAVYLCASSFSGLTYEQYFGPGTRLTVT.

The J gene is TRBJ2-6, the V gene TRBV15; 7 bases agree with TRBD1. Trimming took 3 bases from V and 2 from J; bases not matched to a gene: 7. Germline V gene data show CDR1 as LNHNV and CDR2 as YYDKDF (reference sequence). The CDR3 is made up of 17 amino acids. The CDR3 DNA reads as TGTGCCACCAGCAGCCTTCGAACAGGGGCTGGGGCCAACGTCCTGACTTTC. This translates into CATSSLRTGAGANVLTF.

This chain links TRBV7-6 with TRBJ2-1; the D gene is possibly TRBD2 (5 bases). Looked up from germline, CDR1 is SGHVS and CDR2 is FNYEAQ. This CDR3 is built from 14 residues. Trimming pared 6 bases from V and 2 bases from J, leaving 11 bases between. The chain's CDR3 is CASSPDGTYNEQFF. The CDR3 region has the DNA TGTGCCAGCAGTCCAGACGGGACCTACAATGAGCAGTTCTTC.

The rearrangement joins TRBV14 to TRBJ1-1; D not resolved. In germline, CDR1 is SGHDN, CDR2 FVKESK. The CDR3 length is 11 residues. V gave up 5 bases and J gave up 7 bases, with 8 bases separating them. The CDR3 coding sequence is TGTGCCAGCAGCGCGGGCATTGAAGCTTTCTTT. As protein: CASSAGIEAFF.

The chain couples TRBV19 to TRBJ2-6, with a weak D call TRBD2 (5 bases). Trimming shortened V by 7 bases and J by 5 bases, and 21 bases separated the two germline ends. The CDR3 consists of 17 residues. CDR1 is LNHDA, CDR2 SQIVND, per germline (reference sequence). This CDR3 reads CASNGARAARWANVLTF. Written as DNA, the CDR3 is TGTGCCAGTAATGGTGCGAGGGCAGCTCGATGGGCCAACGTCCTGACTTTC.

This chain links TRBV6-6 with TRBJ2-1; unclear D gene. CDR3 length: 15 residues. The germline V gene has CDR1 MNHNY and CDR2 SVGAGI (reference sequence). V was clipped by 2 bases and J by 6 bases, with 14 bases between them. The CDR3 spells CASSYLDWRINEQFF. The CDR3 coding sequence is TGTGCCAGCAGTTACCTAGACTGGAGAATCAATGAGCAGTTCTTC.

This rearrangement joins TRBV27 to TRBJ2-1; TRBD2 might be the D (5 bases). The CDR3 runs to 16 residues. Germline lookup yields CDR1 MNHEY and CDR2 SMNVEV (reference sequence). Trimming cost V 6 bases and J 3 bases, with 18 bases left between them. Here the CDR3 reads CASSPPGGLFYNEQFF. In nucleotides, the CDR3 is TGTGCCAGCAGCCCCCCAGGAGGACTCTTCTACAATGAGCAGTTCTTC.

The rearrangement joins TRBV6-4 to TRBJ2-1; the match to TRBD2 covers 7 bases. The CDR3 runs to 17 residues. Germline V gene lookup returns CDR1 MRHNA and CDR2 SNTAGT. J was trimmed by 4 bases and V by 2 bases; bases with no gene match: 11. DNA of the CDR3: TGTGCCAGCAGTGACGACATGGGGCTAGCGGTTTACAATGAGCAGTTCTTC. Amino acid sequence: CASSDDMGLAVYNEQFF.

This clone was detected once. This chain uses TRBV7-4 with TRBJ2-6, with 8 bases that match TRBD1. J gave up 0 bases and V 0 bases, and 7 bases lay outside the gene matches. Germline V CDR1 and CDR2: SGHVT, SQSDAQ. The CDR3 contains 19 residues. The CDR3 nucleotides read TGTGCCAGCAGCTTAGCAAGGACAGGGAAGATCTCTGGGGCCAACGTCCTGACTTTC. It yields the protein CASSLARTGKISGANVLTF.

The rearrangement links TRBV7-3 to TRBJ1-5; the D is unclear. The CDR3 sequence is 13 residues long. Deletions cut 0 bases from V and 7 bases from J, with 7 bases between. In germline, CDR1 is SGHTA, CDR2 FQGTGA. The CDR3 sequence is CASSLTEGQPQHF. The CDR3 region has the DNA TGTGCCAGCAGCTTAACGGAGGGCCAGCCCCAGCATTTT.

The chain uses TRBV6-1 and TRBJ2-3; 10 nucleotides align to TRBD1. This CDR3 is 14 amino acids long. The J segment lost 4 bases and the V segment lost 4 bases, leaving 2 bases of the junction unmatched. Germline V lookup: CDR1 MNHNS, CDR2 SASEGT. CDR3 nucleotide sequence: TGTGCCAGCAGTGCCGGGACAGGGGCAGATACGCAGTATTTT. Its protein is CASSAGTGADTQYF.

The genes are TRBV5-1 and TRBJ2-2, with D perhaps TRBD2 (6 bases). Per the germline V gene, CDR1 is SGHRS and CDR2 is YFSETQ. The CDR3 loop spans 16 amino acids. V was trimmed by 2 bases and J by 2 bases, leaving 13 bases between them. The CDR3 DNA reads TGCGCCAGCAGCTTATCAGTTAGCGGTAACACCGGGGAGCTGTTTTTT. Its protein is CASSLSVSGNTGELFF.

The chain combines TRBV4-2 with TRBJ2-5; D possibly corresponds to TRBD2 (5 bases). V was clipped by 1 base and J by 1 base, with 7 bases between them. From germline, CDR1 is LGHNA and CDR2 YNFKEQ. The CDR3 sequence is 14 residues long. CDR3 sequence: CASSQARGQETQYF. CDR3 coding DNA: TGTGCCAGCAGCCAAGCACGGGGCCAAGAGACCCAGTACTTC.

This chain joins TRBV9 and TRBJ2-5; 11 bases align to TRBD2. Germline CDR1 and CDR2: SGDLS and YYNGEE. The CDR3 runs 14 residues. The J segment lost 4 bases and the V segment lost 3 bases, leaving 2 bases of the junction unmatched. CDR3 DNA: TGTGCCAGCAGCGCGACTAGCGGGGTAGAGACCCAGTACTTC. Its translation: CASSATSGVETQYF.

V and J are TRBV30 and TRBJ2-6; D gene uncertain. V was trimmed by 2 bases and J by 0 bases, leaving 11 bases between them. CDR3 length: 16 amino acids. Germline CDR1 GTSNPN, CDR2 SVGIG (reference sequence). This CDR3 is CAWSRGKFSGANVLTF. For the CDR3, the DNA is TGTGCCTGGAGTCGTGGCAAATTCTCTGGGGCCAACGTCCTGACTTTC.

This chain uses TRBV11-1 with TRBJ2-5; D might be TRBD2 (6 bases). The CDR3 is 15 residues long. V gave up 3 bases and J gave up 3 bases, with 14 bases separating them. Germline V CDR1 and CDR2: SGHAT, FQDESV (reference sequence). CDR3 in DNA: TGTGCCAGCAGCTTTGGATCGTGGGGGGAAGAGACCCAGTACTTC. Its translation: CASSFGSWGEETQYF.